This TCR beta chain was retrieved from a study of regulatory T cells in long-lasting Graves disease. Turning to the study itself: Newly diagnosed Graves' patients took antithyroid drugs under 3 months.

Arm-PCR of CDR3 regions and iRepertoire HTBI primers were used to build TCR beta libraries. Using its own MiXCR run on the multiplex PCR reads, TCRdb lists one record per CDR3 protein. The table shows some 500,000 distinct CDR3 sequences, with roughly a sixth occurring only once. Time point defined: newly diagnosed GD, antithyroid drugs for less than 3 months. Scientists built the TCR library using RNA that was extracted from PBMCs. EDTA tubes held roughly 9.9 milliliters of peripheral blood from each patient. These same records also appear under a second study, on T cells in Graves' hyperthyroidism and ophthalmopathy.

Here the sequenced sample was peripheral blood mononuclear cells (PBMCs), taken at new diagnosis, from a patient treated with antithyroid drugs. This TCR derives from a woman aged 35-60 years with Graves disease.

The CDR3 sequence is CARGRRGIADTQYF. The CDR3 nucleotides read TGTGCCAGAGGTCGGAGGGGGATTGCAGATACGCAGTATTTT. The chain links TRBV2 to TRBJ2-3; tentatively, D is TRBD1 or TRBD2 (6 bases each). With 9 bases removed from V and 4 bases from J, the gap between germline ends came to 17 bases. The length of the CDR3 is 14 residues. Germline lookup yields CDR1 SNHLY and CDR2 FYNNEI.